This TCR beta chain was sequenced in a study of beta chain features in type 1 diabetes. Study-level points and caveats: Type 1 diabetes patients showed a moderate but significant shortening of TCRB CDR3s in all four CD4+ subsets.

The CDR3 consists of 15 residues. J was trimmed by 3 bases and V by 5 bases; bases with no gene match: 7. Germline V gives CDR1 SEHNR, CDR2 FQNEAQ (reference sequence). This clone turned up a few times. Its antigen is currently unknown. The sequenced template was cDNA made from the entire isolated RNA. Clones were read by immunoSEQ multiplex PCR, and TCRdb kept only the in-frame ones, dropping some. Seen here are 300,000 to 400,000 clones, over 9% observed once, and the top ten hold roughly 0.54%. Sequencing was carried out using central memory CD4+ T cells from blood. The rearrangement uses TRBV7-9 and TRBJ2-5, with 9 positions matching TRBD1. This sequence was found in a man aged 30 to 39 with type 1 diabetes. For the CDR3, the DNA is TGTGCCAGCAGCCGATTCGGGGACAGGGAAGAGACCCAGTACTTC. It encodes CASSRFGDREETQYF.